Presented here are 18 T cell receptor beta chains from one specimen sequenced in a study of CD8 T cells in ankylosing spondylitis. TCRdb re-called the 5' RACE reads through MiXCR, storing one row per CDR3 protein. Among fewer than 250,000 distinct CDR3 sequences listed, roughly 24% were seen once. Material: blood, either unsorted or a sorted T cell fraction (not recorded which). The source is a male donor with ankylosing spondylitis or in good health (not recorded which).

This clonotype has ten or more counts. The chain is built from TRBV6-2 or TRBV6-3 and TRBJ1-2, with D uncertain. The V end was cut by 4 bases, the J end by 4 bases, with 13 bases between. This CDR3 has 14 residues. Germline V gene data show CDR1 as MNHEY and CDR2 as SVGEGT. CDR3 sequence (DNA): TGTGCCAGCAGTTCCACCGGACGGACCTATGGCTACACCTTC. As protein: CASSSTGRTYGYTF.

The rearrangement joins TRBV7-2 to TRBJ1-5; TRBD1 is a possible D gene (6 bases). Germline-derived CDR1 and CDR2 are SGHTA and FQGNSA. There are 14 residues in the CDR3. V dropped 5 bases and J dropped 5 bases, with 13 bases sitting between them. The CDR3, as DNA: TGTGCCAGCAGCCCGGGGGGCTCCTATCAGCCCCAGCATTTT. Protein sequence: CASSPGGSYQPQHF.

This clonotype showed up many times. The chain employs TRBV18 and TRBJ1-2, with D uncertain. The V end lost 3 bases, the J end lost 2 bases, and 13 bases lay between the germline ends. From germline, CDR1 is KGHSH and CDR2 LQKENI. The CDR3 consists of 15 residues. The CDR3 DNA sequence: TGTGCCAGCTCACCCGGGAGCGGCGGGAACTATGGCTACACCTTC. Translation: CASSPGSGGNYGYTF.

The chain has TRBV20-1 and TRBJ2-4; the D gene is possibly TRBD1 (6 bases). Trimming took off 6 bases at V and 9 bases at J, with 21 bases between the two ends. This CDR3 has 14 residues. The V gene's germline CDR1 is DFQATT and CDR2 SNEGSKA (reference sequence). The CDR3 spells CSAQGTPRRGIQYF. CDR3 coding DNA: TGCAGTGCCCAAGGGACACCACGACGGGGCATTCAGTACTTC.

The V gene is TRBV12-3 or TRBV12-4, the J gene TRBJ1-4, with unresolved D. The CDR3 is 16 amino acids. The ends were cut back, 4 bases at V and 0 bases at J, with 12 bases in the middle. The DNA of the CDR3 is TGTGCCAGCAGTTCCCCGGCGGTCTCAACTAATGAAAAACTGTTTTTT. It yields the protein CASSSPAVSTNEKLFF.

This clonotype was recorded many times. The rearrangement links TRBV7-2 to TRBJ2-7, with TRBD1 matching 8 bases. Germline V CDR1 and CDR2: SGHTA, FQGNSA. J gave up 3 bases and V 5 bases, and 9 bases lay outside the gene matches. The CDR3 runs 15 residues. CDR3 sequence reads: CASSPYSTGDYEQYF. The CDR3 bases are TGTGCCAGCAGCCCTTATTCGACAGGGGACTACGAGCAGTACTTC.

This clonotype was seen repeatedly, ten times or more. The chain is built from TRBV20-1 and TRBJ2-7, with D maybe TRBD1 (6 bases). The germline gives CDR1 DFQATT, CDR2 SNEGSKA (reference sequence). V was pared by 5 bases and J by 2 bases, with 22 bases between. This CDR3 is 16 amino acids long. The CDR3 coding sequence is TGCAGTGCTTTGGACAGACTCATGCTCGGAGCCTACGAGCAGTACTTC. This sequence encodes CSALDRLMLGAYEQYF.

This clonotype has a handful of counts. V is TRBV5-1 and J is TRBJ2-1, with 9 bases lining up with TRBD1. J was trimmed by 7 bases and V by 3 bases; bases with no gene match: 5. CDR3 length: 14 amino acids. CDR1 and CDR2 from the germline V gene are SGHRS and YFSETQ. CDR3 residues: CASSWRDRANEQFF. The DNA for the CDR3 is TGCGCCAGCAGCTGGAGGGACAGGGCGAATGAGCAGTTCTTC.

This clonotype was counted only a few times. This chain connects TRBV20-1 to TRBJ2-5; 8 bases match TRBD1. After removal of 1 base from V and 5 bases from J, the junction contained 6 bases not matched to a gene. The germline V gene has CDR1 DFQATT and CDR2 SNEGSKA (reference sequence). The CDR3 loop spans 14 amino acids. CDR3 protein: CSARGTGWGETQYF. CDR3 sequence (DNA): TGCAGTGCTAGAGGGACAGGGTGGGGGGAGACCCAGTACTTC.

CDR3 sequence (DNA): TGCAGTGCTAGACTGGGGTCCCAAGAGACCCAGTACTTC. Encoded protein: CSARLGSQETQYF. V usage is TRBV20-1 and J usage is TRBJ2-5; no clear D gene. CDR3 length: 13 amino acids. V shed 2 bases and J shed 1 base, with 8 bases lying between them. In germline, CDR1 is DFQATT, CDR2 SNEGSKA (reference sequence).

In nucleotides, the CDR3 is TGTGCCAGCAGCTTAGAAGGGACTAGCGGGAGGGCCAGTTACAATGAGCAGTTCTTC. This encodes CASSLEGTSGRASYNEQFF. V usage is TRBV11-2 and J usage is TRBJ2-1, with TRBD2 matching 16 bases. Trimming took 0 bases from V and 4 from J; bases not matched to a gene: 6. This CDR3 is built from 19 residues. CDR1 is SGHAT, CDR2 FQNNGV, per germline.

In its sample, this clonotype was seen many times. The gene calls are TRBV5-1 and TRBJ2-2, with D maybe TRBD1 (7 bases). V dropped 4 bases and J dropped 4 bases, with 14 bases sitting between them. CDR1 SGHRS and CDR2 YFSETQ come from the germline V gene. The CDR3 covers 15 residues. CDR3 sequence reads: CASSPFQGGTGELFF. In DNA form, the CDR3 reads TGCGCCAGCAGCCCCTTCCAGGGGGGCACCGGGGAGCTGTTTTTT.

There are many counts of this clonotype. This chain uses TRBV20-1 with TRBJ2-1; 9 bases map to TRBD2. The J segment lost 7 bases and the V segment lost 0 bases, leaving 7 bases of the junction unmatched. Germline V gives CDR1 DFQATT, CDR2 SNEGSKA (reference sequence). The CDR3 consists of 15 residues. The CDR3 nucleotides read TGCAGTGCTAGAGATGCAGGGAGCGGGAGGAATGAGCAGTTCTTC. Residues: CSARDAGSGRNEQFF.

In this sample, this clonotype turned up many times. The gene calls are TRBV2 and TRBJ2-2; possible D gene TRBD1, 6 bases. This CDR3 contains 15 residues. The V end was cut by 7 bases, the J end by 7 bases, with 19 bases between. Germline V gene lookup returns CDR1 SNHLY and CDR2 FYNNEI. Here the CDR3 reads CASNLFRGMGGELFF. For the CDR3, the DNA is TGTGCCAGCAATCTTTTCAGGGGAATGGGCGGGGAGCTGTTTTTT.

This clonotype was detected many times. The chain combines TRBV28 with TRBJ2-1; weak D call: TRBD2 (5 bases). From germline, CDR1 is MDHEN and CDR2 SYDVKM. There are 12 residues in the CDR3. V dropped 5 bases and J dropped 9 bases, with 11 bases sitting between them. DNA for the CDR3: TGTGCCAGCAGTCGGGATTTCTCTGAGCAGTTCTTC. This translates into CASSRDFSEQFF. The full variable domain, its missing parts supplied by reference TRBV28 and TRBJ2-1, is DVKVTQSSRYLVKRTGEKVFLECVQDMDHENMFWYRQDPGLGLRLIYFSYDVKMKEKGDIPEGYSVSREKKERFSLILESASTNQTSMYLCASSRDFSEQFFGPGTRLTVL.

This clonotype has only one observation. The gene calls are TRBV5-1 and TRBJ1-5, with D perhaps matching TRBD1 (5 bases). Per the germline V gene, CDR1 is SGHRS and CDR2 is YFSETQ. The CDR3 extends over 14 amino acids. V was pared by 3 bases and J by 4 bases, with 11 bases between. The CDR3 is CASSWGEENQPQHF. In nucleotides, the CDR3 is TGCGCCAGCAGCTGGGGGGAGGAAAATCAGCCCCAGCATTTT.

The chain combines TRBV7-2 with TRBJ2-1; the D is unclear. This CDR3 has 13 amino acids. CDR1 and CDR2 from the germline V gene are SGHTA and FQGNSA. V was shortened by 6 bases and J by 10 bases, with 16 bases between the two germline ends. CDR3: CASRGTMIVEQFF. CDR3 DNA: TGTGCCAGCAGGGGTACAATGATCGTCGAGCAGTTCTTC.

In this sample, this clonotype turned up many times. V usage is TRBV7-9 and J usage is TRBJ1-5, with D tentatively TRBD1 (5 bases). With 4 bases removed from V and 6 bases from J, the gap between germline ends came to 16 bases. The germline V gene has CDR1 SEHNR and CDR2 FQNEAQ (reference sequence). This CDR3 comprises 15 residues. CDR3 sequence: CASSSQGGAGQPQHF. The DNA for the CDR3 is TGTGCCAGCAGCTCTCAAGGAGGGGCCGGTCAGCCCCAGCATTTT.